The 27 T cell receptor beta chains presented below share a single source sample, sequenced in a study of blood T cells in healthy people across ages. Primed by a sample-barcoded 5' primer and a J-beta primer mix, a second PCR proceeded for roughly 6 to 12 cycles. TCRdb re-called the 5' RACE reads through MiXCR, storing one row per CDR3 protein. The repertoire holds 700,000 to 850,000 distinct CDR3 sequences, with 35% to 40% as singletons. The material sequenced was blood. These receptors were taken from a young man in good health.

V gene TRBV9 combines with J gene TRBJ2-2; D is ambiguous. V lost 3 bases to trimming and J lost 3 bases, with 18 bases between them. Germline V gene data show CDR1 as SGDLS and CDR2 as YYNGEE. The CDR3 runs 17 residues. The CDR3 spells CASSEISDSTYTGELFF. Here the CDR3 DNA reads TGTGCCAGCAGCGAGATCTCTGACTCGACTTACACCGGGGAGCTGTTTTTT.

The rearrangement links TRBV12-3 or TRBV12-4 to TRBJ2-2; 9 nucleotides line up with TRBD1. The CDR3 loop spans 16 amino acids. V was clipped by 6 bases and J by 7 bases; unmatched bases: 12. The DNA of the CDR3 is TGTGCCAGCAGCCCCCCTGCGGACAGGGGCGGCGGGGAGCTGTTTTTT. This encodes CASSPPADRGGGELFF.

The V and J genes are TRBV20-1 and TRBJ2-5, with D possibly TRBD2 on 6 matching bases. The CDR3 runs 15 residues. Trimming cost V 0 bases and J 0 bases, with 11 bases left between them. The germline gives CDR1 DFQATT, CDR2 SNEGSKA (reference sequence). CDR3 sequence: CSAREFGGDQETQYF. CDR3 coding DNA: TGCAGTGCTAGAGAGTTCGGAGGGGACCAAGAGACCCAGTACTTC.

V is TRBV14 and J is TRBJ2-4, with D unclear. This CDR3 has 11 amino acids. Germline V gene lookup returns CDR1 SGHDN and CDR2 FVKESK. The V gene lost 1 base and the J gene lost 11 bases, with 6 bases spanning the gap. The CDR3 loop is CASSQGHFQYF. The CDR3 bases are TGTGCCAGCAGCCAAGGCCATTTTCAGTACTTC.

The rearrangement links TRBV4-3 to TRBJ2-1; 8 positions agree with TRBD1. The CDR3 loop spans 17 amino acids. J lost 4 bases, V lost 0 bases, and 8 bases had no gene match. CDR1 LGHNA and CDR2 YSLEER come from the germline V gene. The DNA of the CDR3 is TGCGCCAGCAGCCAAGAAGACAGGGGTTTGGGGTACAATGAGCAGTTCTTC. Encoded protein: CASSQEDRGLGYNEQFF.

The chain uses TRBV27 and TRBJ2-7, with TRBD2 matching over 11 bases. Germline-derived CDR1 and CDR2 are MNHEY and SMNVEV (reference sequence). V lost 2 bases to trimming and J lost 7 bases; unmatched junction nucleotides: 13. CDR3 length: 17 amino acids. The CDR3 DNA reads TGTGCCAGCAGTTTACCTCGACTAGCGGGACCATACAATGAGCAGTACTTC. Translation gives CASSLPRLAGPYNEQYF.

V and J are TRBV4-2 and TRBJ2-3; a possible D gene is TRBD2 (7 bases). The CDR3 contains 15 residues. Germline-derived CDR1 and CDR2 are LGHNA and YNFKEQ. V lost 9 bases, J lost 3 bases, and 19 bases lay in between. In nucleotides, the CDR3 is TGTGCCAGTACCCCAGGGGAGGGAGTAACAGATACGCAGTATTTT. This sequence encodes CASTPGEGVTDTQYF.

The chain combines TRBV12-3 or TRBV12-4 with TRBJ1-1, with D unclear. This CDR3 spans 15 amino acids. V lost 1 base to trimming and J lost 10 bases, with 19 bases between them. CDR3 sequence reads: CASSLVWRQEVAAFF. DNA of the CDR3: TGTGCCAGCAGTTTAGTATGGCGTCAGGAGGTCGCAGCTTTCTTT.

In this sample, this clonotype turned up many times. The CDR3 reads CSAGLVYNEQFF. The CDR3 bases are TGCAGCGCCGGTCTAGTCTACAATGAGCAGTTCTTC. V and J are TRBV29-1 and TRBJ2-1; D remains unclear. Germline lookup yields CDR1 SQVTM and CDR2 ANQGSEA. The CDR3 spans 12 residues. The V end was cut by 7 bases, the J end by 3 bases, with 10 bases between.

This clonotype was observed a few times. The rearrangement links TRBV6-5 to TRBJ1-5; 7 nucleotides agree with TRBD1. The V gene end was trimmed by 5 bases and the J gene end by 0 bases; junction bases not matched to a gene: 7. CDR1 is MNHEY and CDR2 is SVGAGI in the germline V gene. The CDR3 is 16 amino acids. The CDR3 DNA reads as TGTGCCAGCAGTACGACAGGGCCGTATAGCAATCAGCCCCAGCATTTT. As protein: CASSTTGPYSNQPQHF.

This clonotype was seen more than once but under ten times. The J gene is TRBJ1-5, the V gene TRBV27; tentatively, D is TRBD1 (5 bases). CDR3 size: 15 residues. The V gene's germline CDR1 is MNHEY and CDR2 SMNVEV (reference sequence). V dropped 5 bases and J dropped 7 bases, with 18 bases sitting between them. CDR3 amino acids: CASSPGPERGQPQHF. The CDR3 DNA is TGTGCCAGCAGTCCGGGACCGGAGAGAGGGCAGCCCCAGCATTTT.

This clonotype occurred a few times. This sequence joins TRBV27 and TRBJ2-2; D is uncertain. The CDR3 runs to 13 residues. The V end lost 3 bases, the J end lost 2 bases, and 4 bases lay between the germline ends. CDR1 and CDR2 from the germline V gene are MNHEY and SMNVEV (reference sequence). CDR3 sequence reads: CASSFFNTGELFF. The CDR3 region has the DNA TGTGCCAGCAGTTTCTTCAACACCGGGGAGCTGTTTTTT.

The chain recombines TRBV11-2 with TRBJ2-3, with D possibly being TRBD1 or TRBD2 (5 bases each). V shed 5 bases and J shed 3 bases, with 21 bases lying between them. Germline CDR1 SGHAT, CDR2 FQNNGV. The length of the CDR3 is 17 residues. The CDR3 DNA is TGTGCCAGCAGCCACCCCGGGGCAGGGCTGCTGACAGATACGCAGTATTTT. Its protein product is CASSHPGAGLLTDTQYF.

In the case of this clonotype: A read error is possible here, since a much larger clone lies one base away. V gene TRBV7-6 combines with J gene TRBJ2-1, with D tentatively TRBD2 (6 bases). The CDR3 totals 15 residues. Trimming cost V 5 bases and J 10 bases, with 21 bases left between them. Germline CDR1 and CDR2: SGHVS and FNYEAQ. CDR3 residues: CASSQGLFPLYEQFF. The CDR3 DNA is TGTGCCAGCAGCCAGGGACTTTTTCCACTGTACGAGCAGTTCTTC. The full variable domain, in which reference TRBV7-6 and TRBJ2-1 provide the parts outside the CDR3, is GAGVSQSPRYKVTKRGQDVALRCDPISGHVSLYWYRQALGQGPEFLTYFNYEAQQDKSGLPNDRFSAERPEGSISTLTIQRTEQRDSAMYRCASSQGLFPLYEQFFGPGTRLTVL.

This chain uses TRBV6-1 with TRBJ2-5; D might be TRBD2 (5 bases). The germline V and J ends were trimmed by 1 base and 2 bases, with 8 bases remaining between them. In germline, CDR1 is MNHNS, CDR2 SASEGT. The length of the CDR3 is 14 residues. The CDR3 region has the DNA TGTGCCAGCAGTGAAGTTCGGGGACAAGAGACCCAGTACTTC. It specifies CASSEVRGQETQYF.

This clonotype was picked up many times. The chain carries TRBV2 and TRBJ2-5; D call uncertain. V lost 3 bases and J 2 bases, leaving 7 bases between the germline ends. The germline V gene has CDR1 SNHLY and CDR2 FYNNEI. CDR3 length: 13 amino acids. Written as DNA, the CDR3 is TGTGCCAGCAGTGAGGGGATGCAAGAGACCCAGTACTTC. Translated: CASSEGMQETQYF.

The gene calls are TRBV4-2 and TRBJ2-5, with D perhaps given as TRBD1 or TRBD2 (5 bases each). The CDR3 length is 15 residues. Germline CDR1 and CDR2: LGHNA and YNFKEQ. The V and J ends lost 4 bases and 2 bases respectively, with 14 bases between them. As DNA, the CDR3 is TGTGCCAGCAGCCCGGGACCGATAGAGCAAGAGACCCAGTACTTC. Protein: CASSPGPIEQETQYF.

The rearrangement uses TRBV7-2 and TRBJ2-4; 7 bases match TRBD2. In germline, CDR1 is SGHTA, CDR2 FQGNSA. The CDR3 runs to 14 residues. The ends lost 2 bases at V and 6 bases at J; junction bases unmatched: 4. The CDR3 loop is CASSLSLAVNIQYF. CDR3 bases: TGTGCCAGCAGCTTAAGCCTAGCGGTAAACATTCAGTACTTC.

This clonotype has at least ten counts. CDR3 region: CSASIPSGGFTDTQYF. In DNA form, the CDR3 reads TGCAGTGCTAGTATACCTAGCGGGGGGTTCACAGATACGCAGTATTTT. V is TRBV20-1 and J is TRBJ2-3; 11 bases are shared with TRBD2. This CDR3 region has 16 residues. After removal of 3 bases from V and 2 bases from J, the junction contained 7 bases not matched to a gene. Germline V gene lookup returns CDR1 DFQATT and CDR2 SNEGSKA (reference sequence).

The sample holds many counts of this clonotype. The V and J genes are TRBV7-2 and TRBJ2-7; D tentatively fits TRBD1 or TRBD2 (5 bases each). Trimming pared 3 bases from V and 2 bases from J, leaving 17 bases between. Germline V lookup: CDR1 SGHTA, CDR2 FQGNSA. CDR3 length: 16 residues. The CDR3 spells CASSFRQGDDPYEQYF. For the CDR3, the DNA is TGTGCCAGCAGCTTCCGTCAGGGAGACGACCCCTACGAGCAGTACTTC.

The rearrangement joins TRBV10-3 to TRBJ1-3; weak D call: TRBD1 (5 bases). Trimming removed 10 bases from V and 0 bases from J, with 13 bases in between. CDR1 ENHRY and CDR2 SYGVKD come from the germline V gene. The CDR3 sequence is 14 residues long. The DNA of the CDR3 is TGTGCCACCGGGGACCCACGCTCTGGAAACACCATATATTTT. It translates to CATGDPRSGNTIYF.

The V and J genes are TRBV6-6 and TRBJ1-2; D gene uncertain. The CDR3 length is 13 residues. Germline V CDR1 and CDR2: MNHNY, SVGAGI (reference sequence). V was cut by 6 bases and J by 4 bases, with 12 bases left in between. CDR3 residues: CASSYRAGYGYTF. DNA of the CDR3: TGTGCCAGCAGCTATCGGGCAGGCTATGGCTACACCTTC.

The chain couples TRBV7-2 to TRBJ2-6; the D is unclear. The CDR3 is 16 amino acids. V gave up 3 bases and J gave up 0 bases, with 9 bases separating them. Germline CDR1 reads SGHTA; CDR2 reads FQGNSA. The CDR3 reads CASSLGPSSGANVLTF. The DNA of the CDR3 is TGTGCCAGCAGCTTGGGTCCGAGCTCTGGGGCCAACGTCCTGACTTTC.

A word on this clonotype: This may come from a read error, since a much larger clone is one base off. The CDR3 DNA is TGCGCCAGCAGGCGGGGACTAGCGATGCGAAGCTCCTACAATGAGCAGTTCTTC. This sequence encodes CASRRGLAMRSSYNEQFF. This rearrangement joins TRBV5-1 to TRBJ2-1, with 10 bases fitting TRBD2. The V gene end was trimmed by 5 bases and the J gene end by 0 bases; junction bases not matched to a gene: 11. The CDR3 consists of 18 residues. CDR1 is SGHRS and CDR2 is YFSETQ in the germline V gene.

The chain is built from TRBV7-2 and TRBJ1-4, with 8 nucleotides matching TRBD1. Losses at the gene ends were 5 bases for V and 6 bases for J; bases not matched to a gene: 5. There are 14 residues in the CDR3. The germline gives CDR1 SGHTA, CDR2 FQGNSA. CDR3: CASSLRDRHEKLFF. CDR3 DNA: TGTGCCAGCAGCCTAAGGGACAGGCATGAAAAACTGTTTTTT. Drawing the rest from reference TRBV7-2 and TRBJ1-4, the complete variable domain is GAGVSQSPSNKVTEKGKDVELRCDPISGHTALYWYRQSLGQGLEFLIYFQGNSAPDKSGLPSDRFSAERTGGSVSTLTIQRTQQEDSAVYLCASSLRDRHEKLFFGSGTQLSVL.

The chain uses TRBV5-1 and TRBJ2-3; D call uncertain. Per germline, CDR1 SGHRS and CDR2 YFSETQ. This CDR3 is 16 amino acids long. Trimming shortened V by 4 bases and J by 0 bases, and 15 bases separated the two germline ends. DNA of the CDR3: TGCGCCAGCAGCATCTCTCTGGTGGGAAGCACAGATACGCAGTATTTT. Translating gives CASSISLVGSTDTQYF.

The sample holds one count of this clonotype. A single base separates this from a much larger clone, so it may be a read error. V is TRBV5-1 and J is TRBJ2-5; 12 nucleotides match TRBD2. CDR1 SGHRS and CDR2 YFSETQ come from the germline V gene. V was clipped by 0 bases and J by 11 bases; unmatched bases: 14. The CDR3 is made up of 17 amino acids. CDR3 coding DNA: TGCGCCAGCAGCTTGGCCCCGACTAGCGGGGGCTACAATGAGCAGTACTTC. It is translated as CASSLAPTSGGYNEQYF.